One sample yielded the 30 T cell receptor beta chains listed below, sequenced in a study of post-analysis software for immune sequencing data (dated by TCRdb to about 2015). Overall study results and their limits: Roughly 5 TRBV segments, including TRBV5-6, TRBV5-1 and TRBV20-1, were significantly more frequent in patients than controls.

The library was made by PCR. Sequenced using an Illumina HiSeq 2500. To reduce PCR and sequencing biases, unique molecular identifiers were incorporated into the TCR beta cDNA libraries. TCRdb trimmed public reads at Q25 via fastp, called clones via MiXCR and kept in-frame beta chains. Every distinct CDR3 protein forms one entry, paired with its most common genes and DNA. The sample table lists 400,000 to 500,000 distinct CDR3 sequences, roughly 38% of them with a count of one. The ten biggest clones cover under 9% of the sample. The antigens for these receptors are not known. The source material was blood. The source of these receptors is a girl under 10 years old with multiple sclerosis.

This clonotype showed up just a few times. The chain joins TRBV9 to TRBJ1-2; D remains ambiguous. This CDR3 contains 14 residues. The V and J ends lost 4 bases and 13 bases respectively, with 23 bases between them. Germline V gene sequence: CDR1 SGDLS, CDR2 YYNGEE. CDR3 protein: CASSSGRRGPNCTF. Written as DNA, the CDR3 is TGTGCCAGCAGCTCCGGCAGGAGAGGCCCAAACTGCACCTTC.

The V call is TRBV29-1, the J call TRBJ1-1; D gene uncertain. CDR3 length equals 15 residues. Trimming took 3 bases from V and 4 from J, leaving 18 bases between them. CDR1 and CDR2 from the germline V gene are SQVTM and ANQGSEA. For the CDR3, the DNA is TGCAGCGTTGAGGGCCAATATGGGGTAACCACTGAAGCTTTCTTT. The encoded protein is CSVEGQYGVTTEAFF.

V is TRBV4-3 and J is TRBJ1-1; no reliable D call. V was pared by 1 base and J by 1 base, with 7 bases between. This CDR3 contains 14 residues. Germline V gene sequence: CDR1 LGHNA, CDR2 YSLEER. CDR3 residues: CASSQGATNTEAFF. The CDR3 DNA sequence: TGCGCCAGCAGCCAAGGGGCAACGAACACTGAAGCTTTCTTT.

The gene calls are TRBV6-5 and TRBJ1-1; 8 positions match TRBD1. The germline V gene has CDR1 MNHEY and CDR2 SVGAGI. J gave up 9 bases and V 5 bases, and 5 bases lay outside the gene matches. The CDR3 loop spans 12 amino acids. Here the CDR3 DNA reads TGTGCCAGCAGTGAGCAGGGGGCCAAAGCTTTCTTT. Residues: CASSEQGAKAFF.

The rearrangement links TRBV29-1 to TRBJ2-4; TRBD1 or TRBD2 may be the D gene (5 bases each). The ends were cut back, 6 bases at V and 0 bases at J, with 12 bases in the middle. Germline CDR1 SQVTM, CDR2 ANQGSEA. The CDR3 extends over 14 amino acids. The CDR3 region is CSVRGVLAKNIQYF. As DNA, the CDR3 is TGCAGCGTGAGGGGCGTTCTAGCCAAAAACATTCAGTACTTC. The variable domain in full, with the rest retrieved from reference TRBV29-1 and TRBJ2-4, is SAVISQKPSRDICQRGTSLTIQCQVDSQVTMMFWYRQQPGQSLTLIATANQGSEATYESGFVIDKFPISRPNLTFSTLTVSNMSPEDSSIYLCSVRGVLAKNIQYFGAGTRLSVL.

J is TRBJ1-1 and V is TRBV4-1, with D possibly matching TRBD1 (5 bases). The CDR3 length is 15 residues. CDR1 is MGHRA, CDR2 YSYEKL, per germline. With 7 bases removed from V and 0 bases from J, the gap between germline ends came to 15 bases. The CDR3: CASTTAAGLNTEAFF. CDR3 in DNA: TGCGCCAGCACCACAGCGGCAGGGCTGAACACTGAAGCTTTCTTT.

This chain connects TRBV29-1 to TRBJ2-7, with D possibly called TRBD1 or TRBD2 (5 bases each). Germline V lookup: CDR1 SQVTM, CDR2 ANQGSEA. This CDR3 contains 13 residues. The V and J ends lost 4 bases and 0 bases respectively, with 10 bases between them. The CDR3 here is CSVGDPSSYEQYF. DNA of the CDR3: TGCAGCGTTGGGGACCCAAGCTCCTACGAGCAGTACTTC.

This clonotype appeared a few times. CDR3 nucleotide sequence: TGTGCCAGCAGCAGGACTCGGACAGGGGTCTACTCTGGGGCCAACGTCCTGACTTTC. Protein: CASSRTRTGVYSGANVLTF. This chain connects TRBV7-8 to TRBJ2-6, with 9 bases lining up with TRBD1. V trimming: 5 bases; J trimming: 0 bases; junction bases outside the gene matches: 11. Looked up from germline, CDR1 is SGHVS and CDR2 is FQNEAQ. This CDR3 is 19 amino acids long.

The chain couples TRBV29-1 to TRBJ1-2; D gene uncertain. Per the germline V gene, CDR1 is SQVTM and CDR2 is ANQGSEA. V was pared by 7 bases and J by 2 bases, with 17 bases between. CDR3 length equals 14 residues. The CDR3 sequence is CSGFKATENYGYTF. CDR3 DNA: TGCAGCGGGTTTAAGGCGACCGAGAACTATGGCTACACCTTC.

The chain joins TRBV5-1 to TRBJ1-2; 8 bases are a match to TRBD1. The CDR3 is made up of 14 amino acids. The J segment lost 8 bases and the V segment lost 4 bases, leaving 10 bases of the junction unmatched. Looked up from germline, CDR1 is SGHRS and CDR2 is YFSETQ. CDR3 in amino acids: CASSPKDRGGGYTF. The CDR3 nucleotides are TGCGCCAGCAGCCCCAAAGACAGGGGAGGGGGCTACACCTTC.

The chain employs TRBV6-5 and TRBJ2-7, with 12 bases that match TRBD2. Germline V gene data show CDR1 as MNHEY and CDR2 as SVGAGI. CDR3 length: 14 amino acids. Germline trimming cut 6 bases from V and 4 bases from J; bases unmatched to any gene: 4. The CDR3 nucleotides are TGTGCCAGCAGCGGACTAGCGGGGATTTACGAGCAGTACTTC. Amino acids: CASSGLAGIYEQYF.

This clonotype was found a few times. The chain carries TRBV29-1 and TRBJ2-1; D is unresolved. Between the trimmed V and J ends, which lost 4 bases and 8 bases, there was a span of 6 bases. CDR1 is SQVTM, CDR2 ANQGSEA, per germline. This CDR3 has 10 residues. CDR3 region: CSVGEYEQFF. The CDR3 DNA reads as TGCAGCGTTGGCGAATATGAGCAGTTCTTC.

This clonotype was counted only a few times. The chain employs TRBV5-1 and TRBJ2-1; 9 bases map to TRBD1. Germline loops: CDR1 SGHRS, CDR2 YFSETQ. J lost 6 bases, V lost 4 bases, and 2 bases had no gene match. The CDR3 totals 13 residues. The CDR3 sequence is CASSGQGRNEQFF. The CDR3 nucleotides are TGCGCCAGCAGCGGACAGGGGCGCAATGAGCAGTTCTTC.

The chain carries TRBV6-5 and TRBJ1-2, with TRBD1 identical over 9 bases. CDR1 is MNHEY, CDR2 SVGAGI, per germline. After removal of 2 bases from V and 5 bases from J, the junction contained 3 bases not matched to a gene. CDR3 length equals 14 residues. CDR3 sequence: CASSYRQGVYGYTF. The CDR3 DNA reads TGTGCCAGCAGTTACAGACAGGGGGTATATGGCTACACCTTC.

This clonotype appeared a few times. The chain recombines TRBV10-3 with TRBJ2-1, with 7 nucleotides matching TRBD1. CDR3 size: 13 residues. Per the germline V gene, CDR1 is ENHRY and CDR2 is SYGVKD. V was pared by 10 bases and J by 4 bases, with 7 bases of the junction left unmatched. The CDR3 DNA sequence: TGTGCCAACCGAGGGGGCTCATACAATGAGCAGTTCTTC. As protein: CANRGGSYNEQFF.

The J gene is TRBJ1-5, the V gene TRBV6-2 or TRBV6-3, with a possible D match to TRBD1 (6 bases). The CDR3 sequence is 14 residues long. Germline V gives CDR1 MNHEY, CDR2 SVGEGT. V lost 8 bases and J lost 0, with 11 bases in between. CDR3 sequence reads: CASRTDYSNQPQHF. The CDR3 DNA reads as TGTGCCAGCCGGACAGATTATAGCAATCAGCCCCAGCATTTT.

The CDR3 spells CASSLATHYGYTF. The CDR3 DNA reads TGTGCCAGCAGCTTAGCGACACACTATGGCTACACCTTC. The chain is built from TRBV7-2 and TRBJ1-2; D remains unclear. Germline CDR1 SGHTA, CDR2 FQGNSA. Trimming removed 0 bases at V and 3 bases at J, with 5 bases between. This CDR3 contains 13 residues.

For the CDR3, the DNA is TGTGCCAGCGGACCACAGGGGAACTCACCCCTCCACTTT. Protein: CASGPQGNSPLHF. This chain joins TRBV7-2 and TRBJ1-6; 7 nucleotides match TRBD1. The CDR3 totals 13 residues. Germline assignment: CDR1 SGHTA and CDR2 FQGNSA. J gave up 10 bases and V 8 bases, and 8 bases lay outside the gene matches.

There are a few counts of this clonotype. V usage is TRBV20-1 and J usage is TRBJ2-4, with D unresolved. The germline V gene encodes CDR1 DFQATT and CDR2 SNEGSKA (reference sequence). The CDR3 has 15 amino acids. V lost 0 bases and J 0 bases, leaving 9 bases between the germline ends. CDR3 sequence reads: CSARDQVLAKNIQYF. CDR3 nucleotides: TGCAGTGCTAGAGATCAGGTTCTAGCCAAAAACATTCAGTACTTC.

The table lists this clonotype with a few counts. V and J are TRBV30 and TRBJ2-3, with TRBD2 identical over 13 bases. In germline, CDR1 is GTSNPN, CDR2 SVGIG (reference sequence). J gave up 4 bases and V 3 bases, and 4 bases lay outside the gene matches. CDR3 size: 15 residues. CDR3 nucleotide sequence: TGTGCCTGGAGCAGAGGGACTAGCGGGGCAGATACGCAGTATTTT. This gives the protein CAWSRGTSGADTQYF.

This clonotype came up a few times. The chain joins TRBV6-2 or TRBV6-3 to TRBJ2-3, with D possibly TRBD1 on 6 matching bases. V was shortened by 1 base and J by 4 bases, with 9 bases between the two germline ends. The CDR3 is 14 residues long. Looked up from germline, CDR1 is MNHEY and CDR2 is SVGEGT. CDR3 nucleotide sequence: TGTGCCAGCAGTTACTGGCAGGGGTCAGATACGCAGTATTTT. Its protein product is CASSYWQGSDTQYF.

This clonotype was picked up a small number of times. This chain links TRBV12-3 or TRBV12-4 with TRBJ1-2; D not resolved. The CDR3 has 13 amino acids. V lost 5 bases, J lost 0 bases, and 7 bases lay in between. CDR3 residues: CASSLNANYGYTF. The CDR3, as DNA: TGTGCCAGCAGTCTCAATGCTAACTATGGCTACACCTTC.

The rearrangement links TRBV5-1 to TRBJ1-6; no clear D. Germline-derived CDR1 and CDR2 are SGHRS and YFSETQ. This CDR3 contains 16 residues. V lost 0 bases and J lost 2, with 9 bases in between. The CDR3 spells CASSLAGGAYNSPLHF. Here the CDR3 DNA reads TGCGCCAGCAGCTTGGCGGGAGGAGCCTATAATTCACCCCTCCACTTT. Full variable domain (rest looked up from reference TRBV5-1 and TRBJ1-6): KAGVTQTPRYLIKTRGQQVTLSCSPISGHRSVSWYQQTPGQGLQFLFEYFSETQRNKGNFPGRFSGRQFSNSRSEMNVSTLELGDSALYLCASSLAGGAYNSPLHFGNGTRLTVT.

This clonotype was seen a few times. J is TRBJ2-3 and V is TRBV4-1; D unresolved. In germline, CDR1 is MGHRA, CDR2 YSYEKL. V lost 5 bases and J lost 0, with 6 bases in between. The CDR3 length is 13 residues. The chain's CDR3 is CASSVFSTDTQYF. The CDR3 nucleotides are TGCGCCAGCAGCGTGTTCAGCACAGATACGCAGTATTTT.

This clonotype was counted only a few times. This rearrangement joins TRBV5-1 to TRBJ1-2, with D perhaps matching TRBD1 (5 bases). CDR3 length: 15 residues. Germline V lookup: CDR1 SGHRS, CDR2 YFSETQ. Trimming stripped 1 base from V and 5 bases from J, with 15 bases between. The CDR3 loop reads CASSLRPGPYYGYTF. The CDR3 DNA follows: TGCGCCAGCAGCTTGCGCCCAGGGCCCTATTATGGCTACACCTTC.

This chain links TRBV7-3 with TRBJ2-2; tentatively, D is TRBD2 (5 bases). The CDR3 extends over 16 amino acids. V dropped 1 base and J dropped 4 bases, with 13 bases sitting between them. Germline V gene sequence: CDR1 SGHTA, CDR2 FQGTGA. CDR3 protein: CASSLNAGIGTGELFF. The CDR3 bases are TGTGCCAGCAGCTTAAACGCGGGCATCGGCACCGGGGAGCTGTTTTTT.

This clonotype was observed a few times. The chain joins TRBV5-1 to TRBJ2-5; D perhaps matches TRBD2 (5 bases). V shed 2 bases and J shed 5 bases, with 10 bases lying between them. CDR1 is SGHRS, CDR2 YFSETQ, per germline. The CDR3 covers 13 residues. The CDR3 protein is CASSFARRETQYF. DNA of the CDR3: TGCGCCAGCAGCTTTGCCAGGAGGGAGACCCAGTACTTC.

The count of this clonotype is one. This chain connects TRBV18 to TRBJ2-5; D tentatively fits TRBD1 or TRBD2 (5 bases each). Matching the DNA end better, TRBJ2-7 makes the J call doubtful. The germline CDR1 and CDR2 sequences are KGHSH and LQKENI. The CDR3 length is 15 residues. CDR3 protein: CASSLQPGPTYEQYF. Written as DNA, the CDR3 is TGTGCCAGCTCACTCCAACCGGGACCCACCTACGAGCAGTACTTC.

This clonotype has just a few counts. The CDR3 spells CASSLPPMETQYF. CDR3 DNA: TGTGCCAGCAGCCTCCCGCCCATGGAGACCCAGTACTTC. The chain employs TRBV7-3 and TRBJ2-5; D is undetermined. Germline CDR1 is SGHTA and CDR2 is FQGTGA. CDR3 size: 13 residues. With 5 bases removed from V and 5 bases from J, the gap between germline ends came to 12 bases.

In this sample, this clonotype turned up a few times. This chain joins TRBV7-9 and TRBJ2-4; D not certain. The CDR3 length is 14 residues. The germline V gene has CDR1 SEHNR and CDR2 FQNEAQ (reference sequence). V was trimmed by 3 bases and J by 1 base, leaving 7 bases between them. The CDR3 bases are TGTGCCAGCAGCTTGTTCAAGGCCAAAAACATTCAGTACTTC. Translation: CASSLFKAKNIQYF.